These 13 T cell receptor beta chains share one sample of origin, sequenced in a study of preoperative IRX-2 immunotherapy in early breast cancer. The table came from immunoSEQ multiplex PCR; TCRdb's copy has only in-frame clones and leaves some out. Of approximately 28,000 clones in the sample, about 79% are singletons; the top ten hold 3% to 3.5%. The treatment is: preoperative locoregional IRX-2 cytokine immunotherapy. The specimen was collected from a patient treated with IRX-2 immunotherapy. These receptors all come from a human donor with breast cancer.

The rearrangement joins TRBV5-1 to TRBJ2-3; possibly TRBD1 or TRBD2 for D (6 bases each). Deletions cut 4 bases from V and 5 bases from J, with 14 bases between. The CDR3 is 14 amino acids. CDR1 and CDR2 (germline): SGHRS, YFSETQ. The CDR3 sequence is CASSMEGGKDTQYF. The DNA of the CDR3 is TGCGCCAGCAGCATGGAGGGGGGTAAAGATACGCAGTATTTT. The full variable domain, its missing parts supplied by reference TRBV5-1 and TRBJ2-3, is KAGVTQTPRYLIKTRGQQVTLSCSPISGHRSVSWYQQTPGQGLQFLFEYFSETQRNKGNFPGRFSGRQFSNSRSEMNVSTLELGDSALYLCASSMEGGKDTQYFGPGTRLTVL.

The rearrangement links TRBV28 to TRBJ1-3; D ambiguous. CDR1 is MDHEN, CDR2 SYDVKM, per germline. Deletions cut 5 bases from V and 0 bases from J, with 8 bases between. This CDR3 spans 14 amino acids. CDR3 DNA: TGTGCCAGCAGTCCGATGGGCTCTGGAAACACCATATATTTT. It specifies CASSPMGSGNTIYF.

The chain has TRBV18 and TRBJ2-1; D is uncertain. There are 15 residues in the CDR3. The V end lost 4 bases, the J end lost 0 bases, and 10 bases lay between the germline ends. Germline assignment: CDR1 KGHSH and CDR2 LQKENI. DNA for the CDR3: TGTGCCAGCTCACTTACACCGAGCTCCTACAATGAGCAGTTCTTC. Its translation: CASSLTPSSYNEQFF. Full variable domain (remainder filled in from reference TRBV18 and TRBJ2-1): NAGVMQNPRHLVRRRGQEARLRCSPMKGHSHVYWYRQLPEEGLKFMVYLQKENIIDESGMPKERFSAEFPKEGPSILRIQQVVRGDSAAYFCASSLTPSSYNEQFFGPGTRLTVL.

This chain joins TRBV15 and TRBJ2-2; D unresolved. The CDR3 totals 14 residues. The germline V gene encodes CDR1 LNHNV and CDR2 YYDKDF (reference sequence). Trimming shortened V by 5 bases and J by 5 bases, and 12 bases separated the two germline ends. The CDR3 DNA follows: TGTGCCACCAGCCCGGCCCGGCGGACCGGGGAGCTGTTTTTT. Protein product: CATSPARRTGELFF.

This chain connects TRBV5-1 to TRBJ1-1, with 9 bases matching TRBD1. The CDR3 sequence is 15 residues long. Germline CDR1 is SGHRS and CDR2 is YFSETQ. Losses at the gene ends were 0 bases for V and 7 bases for J; bases not matched to a gene: 7. For the CDR3, the DNA is TGCGCCAGCAGCTTGGTCGGGACAGGGTCGCGTGAAGCTTTCTTT. Protein: CASSLVGTGSREAFF.

The V call is TRBV28, the J call TRBJ2-2, with 8 bases matching TRBD2. The CDR3 extends over 16 amino acids. The germline V gene encodes CDR1 MDHEN and CDR2 SYDVKM. The J segment lost 2 bases and the V segment lost 4 bases, leaving 6 bases of the junction unmatched. CDR3 region: CASSSPGLGNTGELFF. The CDR3 DNA is TGTGCCAGCAGTTCCCCGGGACTAGGTAACACCGGGGAGCTGTTTTTT.

This clone was counted once. This sequence joins TRBV6-8 and TRBJ2-1, with 13 bases matching TRBD2. Germline CDR1 and CDR2: MNHGY and SAAAGT. The CDR3 totals 17 residues. After removal of 10 bases from V and 0 bases from J, the junction contained 9 bases not matched to a gene. CDR3 bases: TGTGCCAACACTAGCGGGAGGGGCCCGGGCTCCTACAATGAGCAGTTCTTC. Amino acids: CANTSGRGPGSYNEQFF.

This rearrangement joins TRBV5-1 to TRBJ2-2; D possibly corresponds to TRBD2 (6 bases). The CDR3 length is 16 residues. Looked up from germline, CDR1 is SGHRS and CDR2 is YFSETQ. The V and J ends lost 9 bases and 0 bases respectively, with 18 bases between them. CDR3 nucleotide sequence: TGCGCCACAAACCTGGGAGGAGGAACGAACACCGGGGAGCTGTTTTTT. Protein product: CATNLGGGTNTGELFF.

V and J are TRBV7-6 and TRBJ1-5, with unresolved D. Trimming cost V 5 bases and J 1 base, with 9 bases left between them. In germline, CDR1 is SGHVS, CDR2 FNYEAQ. This CDR3 is 14 amino acids long. The CDR3 region has the DNA TGTGCCAGCAGCGCACTGGGGAGCAATCAGCCCCAGCATTTT. Its protein product is CASSALGSNQPQHF.

The V gene is TRBV11-3, the J gene TRBJ2-7; D is ambiguous. The CDR3 extends over 14 amino acids. Germline V gene data show CDR1 as SGHNT and CDR2 as YENEEA. Trimming took off 2 bases at V and 3 bases at J, with 11 bases between the two ends. CDR3 nucleotides: TGTGCCAGCAGCTTAATGCCTTCTCTCTACGAGCAGTACTTC. Protein sequence: CASSLMPSLYEQYF.

The chain has TRBV30 and TRBJ1-3; D is undetermined. The germline CDR1 and CDR2 sequences are GTSNPN and SVGIG (reference sequence). CDR3 length equals 16 residues. V gave up 0 bases and J gave up 0 bases, with 12 bases separating them. CDR3 sequence reads: CAWSVHHGISGNTIYF. As DNA, the CDR3 is TGTGCCTGGAGTGTTCACCACGGGATCTCTGGAAACACCATATATTTT. Filled out from reference TRBV30 and TRBJ1-3, the complete variable domain reads SQTIHQWPATLVQPVGSPLSLECTVEGTSNPNLYWYRQAAGRGLQLLFYSVGIGQISSEVPQNLSASRPQDRQFILSSKKLLLSDSGFYLCAWSVHHGISGNTIYFGEGSWLTVV.

This rearrangement joins TRBV19 to TRBJ2-1; the match to TRBD2 covers 8 bases. CDR1 and CDR2 from the germline V gene are LNHDA and SQIVND (reference sequence). CDR3 length: 16 residues. Unmatched junction bases numbered 8, after V lost 3 bases and J lost 4 bases. The CDR3 DNA is TGTGCCAGTAGTATTTTAGCGGGACGGGAATACAATGAGCAGTTCTTC. This encodes CASSILAGREYNEQFF.

The rearrangement joins TRBV10-3 to TRBJ1-1; 10 bases line up with TRBD1. V trimming: 0 bases; J trimming: 6 bases; junction bases outside the gene matches: 7. This CDR3 has 16 amino acids. Germline V gives CDR1 ENHRY, CDR2 SYGVKD. CDR3 DNA sequence: TGTGCCATCAGTGAGTCGATGGGACAGGGGTTCTCTGAAGCTTTCTTT. Its protein product is CAISESMGQGFSEAFF.